These 23 T cell receptor beta chains originate from one sample sequenced in a study of cytomegalovirus exposure and HLA in healthy donors. The PCR contained 60 Vbeta and 13 Jbeta primers. TCRdb keeps only in-frame clones here, not all; method: immunoSEQ multiplex PCR. In the table there are 150,000 to 200,000 clones, 65% to 85% of which are singletons. The material sequenced was PBMCs. The receptors derive from a man aged 18-30 years in good health and CMV-seronegative.

J is TRBJ1-2 and V is TRBV6-4; TRBD1 matches at 12 bases. With V trimmed by 3 bases and J by 4 bases, 6 bases remained unmatched. The CDR3 runs 16 residues. Germline V gene lookup returns CDR1 MRHNA and CDR2 SNTAGT. This CDR3 is CASSEEGTGGLYGYTF. DNA of the CDR3: TGTGCCAGCAGTGAGGAGGGGACAGGGGGCCTCTATGGCTACACCTTC.

J is TRBJ2-1 and V is TRBV6-5; maybe TRBD1 (6 bases). Trimming stripped 6 bases from V and 7 bases from J, with 10 bases between. In germline, CDR1 is MNHEY, CDR2 SVGAGI. CDR3 size: 12 residues. The CDR3 nucleotides read TGTGCCAGCAGACGGCAGGGGAATGAGCAGTTCTTC. Protein: CASRRQGNEQFF.

The chain is built from TRBV19 and TRBJ1-2; 10 bases are a match to TRBD1. The germline CDR1 and CDR2 sequences are LNHDA and SQIVND (reference sequence). J lost 5 bases, V lost 10 bases, and 7 bases had no gene match. This CDR3 region has 13 residues. CDR3 bases: TGTGCCACCCCGGGACAGGGGTTTTATGGCTACACCTTC. Its translation: CATPGQGFYGYTF. The entire variable domain, with the rest obtained from reference TRBV19 and TRBJ1-2, is as follows: DGGITQSPKYLFRKEGQNVTLSCEQNLNHDAMYWYRQDPGQGLRLIYYSQIVNDFQKGDIAEGYSVSREKKESFPLTVTSAQKNPTAFYLCATPGQGFYGYTFGSGTRLTVV.

The chain joins TRBV28 to TRBJ2-1, with 12 bases lining up with TRBD2. This CDR3 contains 15 residues. V dropped 5 bases and J dropped 10; count of bases not matched to a gene: 9. Germline V CDR1 and CDR2: MDHEN, SYDVKM. CDR3: CASSVRLAGVGEQFF. The CDR3 DNA follows: TGTGCCAGCAGTGTACGACTAGCGGGAGTAGGGGAGCAGTTCTTC. The whole variable domain, remainder taken from reference TRBV28 and TRBJ2-1, is DVKVTQSSRYLVKRTGEKVFLECVQDMDHENMFWYRQDPGLGLRLIYFSYDVKMKEKGDIPEGYSVSREKKERFSLILESASTNQTSMYLCASSVRLAGVGEQFFGPGTRLTVL.

V is TRBV9 and J is TRBJ1-2; the match to TRBD1 covers 8 bases. Germline V lookup: CDR1 SGDLS, CDR2 YYNGEE. V lost 3 bases and J lost 8; bases outside the gene matches: 12. There are 15 residues in the CDR3. For the CDR3, the DNA is TGTGCCAGCAGCGCAGAGGACAGGGATTCTAAAGGCTACACCTTC. As protein: CASSAEDRDSKGYTF.

V and J are TRBV6-5 and TRBJ2-1; 7 bases align to TRBD1. The CDR3 runs to 13 residues. Germline V gene data show CDR1 as MNHEY and CDR2 as SVGAGI. V shed 2 bases and J 8 bases; nucleotides not matched to a gene: 3. CDR3 nucleotide sequence: TGTGCCAGCAGTTACGAAGGGGGCGATGAGCAGTTCTTC. Amino acids: CASSYEGGDEQFF.

The CDR3, as DNA: TGTGCCAGCAGCTTGGGTAGCGGGGGCGAGCAGTACTTC. Translated: CASSLGSGGEQYF. The V and J genes are TRBV5-4 and TRBJ2-7, with 9 bases matching TRBD2. Germline-derived CDR1 and CDR2 are SGHNT and YYREEE (reference sequence). The CDR3 sequence is 13 residues long. The trim removed 0 bases at V and 6 bases at J, leaving 1 base unmatched. Full variable domain (missing parts from reference TRBV5-4 and TRBJ2-7): ETGVTQSPTHLIKTRGQQVTLRCSSQSGHNTVSWYQQALGQGPQFIFQYYREEENGRGNFPPRFSGLQFPNYSSELNVNALELDDSALYLCASSLGSGGEQYFGPGTRLTVT.

The chain has TRBV4-3 and TRBJ2-1, with TRBD2 as a possible D gene (6 bases). This CDR3 has 15 amino acids. In germline, CDR1 is LGHNA, CDR2 YSLEER. Between the trimmed V and J ends, which lost 1 base and 3 bases, there was a span of 10 bases. In nucleotides, the CDR3 is TGCGCCAGCAGCCAAGCCGGGACTTACTACAATGAGCAGTTCTTC. It yields the protein CASSQAGTYYNEQFF.

This chain joins TRBV19 and TRBJ1-2, with 9 bases identical to TRBD1. CDR3 size: 15 residues. Germline loops: CDR1 LNHDA, CDR2 SQIVND (reference sequence). V lost 7 bases, J lost 4 bases, and 10 bases stayed unmatched. The CDR3 is CASKKAQDRGYGYTF. The CDR3 DNA sequence: TGTGCCAGTAAAAAGGCTCAGGACAGGGGCTATGGCTACACCTTC.

In the case of this clone: The same CDR3 arises from other DNA sequences in this sample as well. The V gene is TRBV7-8, the J gene TRBJ1-5, with TRBD1 as a possible D gene (6 bases). Germline V CDR1 and CDR2: SGHVS, FQNEAQ. This CDR3 region has 14 residues. V gave up 1 base and J gave up 4 bases, with 8 bases separating them. CDR3 sequence reads: CASSLGTVNQPQHF. Here the CDR3 DNA reads TGTGCCAGCAGCTTAGGGACAGTTAATCAGCCCCAGCATTTT.

The chain recombines TRBV9 with TRBJ2-3, with a weak D call TRBD2 (5 bases). The CDR3 spans 15 residues. The V end was cut by 1 base, the J end by 0 bases, with 9 bases between. Germline V gives CDR1 SGDLS, CDR2 YYNGEE. Here the CDR3 DNA reads TGTGCCAGCAGCGTAAATGGCGGGAGCACAGATACGCAGTATTTT. It encodes CASSVNGGSTDTQYF.

The rearrangement links TRBV11-3 to TRBJ2-5; 9 nucleotides line up with TRBD2. Germline assignment: CDR1 SGHNT and CDR2 YENEEA. V trimming: 5 bases; J trimming: 5 bases; junction bases outside the gene matches: 12. CDR3 length equals 16 residues. CDR3 loop: CASSLIIAGVSETQYF. The CDR3 DNA reads as TGTGCCAGCAGCCTTATTATAGCGGGAGTATCGGAGACCCAGTACTTC.

The chain recombines TRBV27 with TRBJ1-5; tentative D call: TRBD1 (6 bases). V was cut by 5 bases and J by 2 bases, with 22 bases left in between. The CDR3 contains 18 residues. The V gene's germline CDR1 is MNHEY and CDR2 SMNVEV (reference sequence). Here the CDR3 reads CASSILWETGLGNQPQHF. The CDR3 DNA reads TGTGCCAGCAGTATTTTATGGGAAACAGGGCTGGGCAATCAGCCCCAGCATTTT.

The V gene is TRBV10-3, the J gene TRBJ1-5; 9 positions match TRBD1. The ends lost 6 bases at V and 7 bases at J; junction bases unmatched: 7. The CDR3 runs to 14 residues. Germline V lookup: CDR1 ENHRY, CDR2 SYGVKD. CDR3 sequence reads: CAISGDRDDQPQHF. CDR3 bases: TGTGCCATCAGCGGGGACAGGGACGACCAGCCCCAGCATTTT.

The chain recombines TRBV11-1 with TRBJ2-7, with 7 bases matching TRBD1. V lost 5 bases, J lost 4 bases, and 2 bases stayed unmatched. Germline V gene sequence: CDR1 SGHAT, CDR2 FQDESV (reference sequence). The CDR3 sequence is 12 residues long. CDR3 sequence (DNA): TGTGCCAGCAGCCAGGACAGGTACGAGCAGTACTTC. Residues: CASSQDRYEQYF.

The chain couples TRBV5-1 to TRBJ1-2; D uncertain. This CDR3 spans 12 amino acids. CDR1 SGHRS and CDR2 YFSETQ come from the germline V gene. Between the trimmed V and J ends, which lost 4 bases and 5 bases, there was a span of 9 bases. The CDR3 region is CASSATEYGYTF. The CDR3 DNA is TGCGCCAGCAGCGCCACGGAGTATGGCTACACCTTC. The entire variable domain, with the rest obtained from reference TRBV5-1 and TRBJ1-2, is as follows: KAGVTQTPRYLIKTRGQQVTLSCSPISGHRSVSWYQQTPGQGLQFLFEYFSETQRNKGNFPGRFSGRQFSNSRSEMNVSTLELGDSALYLCASSATEYGYTFGSGTRLTVV.

The rearrangement links TRBV9 to TRBJ1-2; 10 bases agree with TRBD1. The germline V gene has CDR1 SGDLS and CDR2 YYNGEE. The V segment lost 4 bases and the J segment 8 bases; nucleotides outside the gene matches: 5. The CDR3 has 13 amino acids. In DNA, the CDR3 is TGTGCCAGCAGCCACGGGACAGGGGAAGGCTACACCTTC. Translation gives CASSHGTGEGYTF. The full variable domain, completed using reference TRBV9 and TRBJ1-2, is DSGVTQTPKHLITATGQRVTLRCSPRSGDLSVYWYQQSLDQGLQFLIQYYNGEERAKGNILERFSAQQFPDLHSELNLSSLELGDSALYFCASSHGTGEGYTFGSGTRLTVV.

The chain carries TRBV27 and TRBJ2-2, with 7 nucleotides matching TRBD1. CDR3 length: 14 residues. Germline V gene sequence: CDR1 MNHEY, CDR2 SMNVEV (reference sequence). V dropped 6 bases and J dropped 4; count of bases not matched to a gene: 5. The CDR3 protein is CASRPDRFTGELFF. The DNA for the CDR3 is TGTGCCAGCAGGCCGGACAGGTTCACCGGGGAGCTGTTTTTT.

The chain links TRBV28 to TRBJ2-7; D might be TRBD2 (6 bases). Trimming left V 10 bases short and J 3 bases short, with 22 bases between. Germline lookup yields CDR1 MDHEN and CDR2 SYDVKM. The CDR3 has 15 amino acids. CDR3 sequence (DNA): TGTGCCACCGCAATTTTCAGGAGGGAGGACTACGAGCAGTACTTC. This codes for CATAIFRREDYEQYF.

The V gene is TRBV5-1, the J gene TRBJ2-2; D perhaps matches TRBD2 (6 bases). Trimming took 5 bases from V and 2 from J, leaving 19 bases between them. The CDR3 spans 17 residues. Germline CDR1 is SGHRS and CDR2 is YFSETQ. CDR3 sequence (DNA): TGCGCCAGCAGTGAGCGCCCCGGGGGTCCTAACACCGGGGAGCTGTTTTTT. Its translation: CASSERPGGPNTGELFF.

The V and J genes are TRBV5-8 and TRBJ1-3; D unclear. V lost 0 bases to trimming and J lost 0 bases, with 10 bases between them. Germline CDR1 reads SGHTS; CDR2 reads YDEGEE. This CDR3 contains 16 residues. CDR3 protein: CASSLAWADSGNTIYF. The DNA of the CDR3 is TGTGCCAGCAGCTTGGCCTGGGCTGACTCTGGAAACACCATATATTTT.

The rearrangement joins TRBV27 to TRBJ1-5, with D perhaps TRBD1 (5 bases). Germline V CDR1 and CDR2: MNHEY, SMNVEV (reference sequence). The CDR3 runs to 13 residues. The V end lost 6 bases, the J end lost 5 bases, and 11 bases lay between the germline ends. In DNA, the CDR3 is TGTGCCAGCAGCTTGAGACAGTATCAGCCCCAGCATTTT. As protein: CASSLRQYQPQHF.

The V call is TRBV9, the J call TRBJ2-1; TRBD2 matches at 8 bases. Germline-derived CDR1 and CDR2 are SGDLS and YYNGEE. This CDR3 spans 15 amino acids. The V gene end was trimmed by 4 bases and the J gene end by 4 bases; junction bases not matched to a gene: 7. The DNA for the CDR3 is TGTGCCAGCAGCCTTCCGGGGGGGGTTTACAATGAGCAGTTCTTC. Its translation is CASSLPGGVYNEQFF.